The 2 T cell receptor beta chains in this list originate from one sample, sequenced in a study of shared clonotypes between healthy human individuals. Using immunoSEQ multiplex PCR, the repertoire was profiled, and TCRdb retains in-frame clones only, with some absent. Of 2 million to 2.5 million clones detected, 90% to 95% appear once; the ten largest clones hold under 0.45%. Sequencing was performed on naive CD4+ T cells from PBMCs. Noted subset: CD45RA+ positively selected. These receptors originate from a man between 18 and 29 years old in good health. Some clones in this sample may be carry-over from other donors' samples.

With respect to this clone: Other DNA sequences within the sample encode an identical CDR3. This chain joins TRBV5-1 and TRBJ1-1; D is ambiguous. This CDR3 region has 14 residues. V was clipped by 2 bases and J by 2 bases, with 10 bases between them. Germline CDR1 is SGHRS and CDR2 is YFSETQ. CDR3 sequence: CASSFSTENTEAFF. In nucleotides, the CDR3 is TGCGCCAGCAGCTTTTCGACGGAAAACACTGAAGCTTTCTTT.

This rearrangement joins TRBV7-2 to TRBJ2-1, with 9 nucleotides matching TRBD1. The V segment lost 5 bases and the J segment 3 bases; nucleotides outside the gene matches: 8. Germline CDR1 reads SGHTA; CDR2 reads FQGNSA. There are 16 residues in the CDR3. CDR3 amino acids: CASSILGTGFYNEQFF. CDR3 sequence (DNA): TGTGCCAGCAGCATTCTCGGGACAGGGTTCTACAATGAGCAGTTCTTC.